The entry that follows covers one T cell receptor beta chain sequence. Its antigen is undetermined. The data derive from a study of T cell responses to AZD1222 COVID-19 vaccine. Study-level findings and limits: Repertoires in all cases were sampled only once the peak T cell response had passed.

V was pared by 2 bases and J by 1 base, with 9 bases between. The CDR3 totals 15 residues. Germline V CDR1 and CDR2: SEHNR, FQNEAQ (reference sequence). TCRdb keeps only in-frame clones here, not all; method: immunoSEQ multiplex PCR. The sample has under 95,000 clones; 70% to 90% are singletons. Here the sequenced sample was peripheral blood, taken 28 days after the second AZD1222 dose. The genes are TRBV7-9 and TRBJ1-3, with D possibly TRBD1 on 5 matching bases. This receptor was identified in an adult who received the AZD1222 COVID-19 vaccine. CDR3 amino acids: CASSLIGESGNTIYF. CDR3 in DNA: TGTGCCAGCAGCTTAATAGGGGAGTCTGGAAACACCATATATTTT.